This entry features one T cell receptor beta chain sequence. What this receptor recognizes is not known. Base qualities are not at hand, and no much larger clone is one base apart. CD4+ cells from five biomarker-study patients were further sorted into CD25+CD127- cells. From alopecia areata patients, peripheral blood was collected along with lesional scalp punch biopsies. After PBMCs were isolated by density centrifugation and stained for CD3, CD4 and CD8, a FACSAria was used to sort CD4+ and CD8+ T cells. As part of a multicenter biomarker study, untreated alopecia areata patients were recruited. The method behind the library was the immunoSEQ multiplex PCR assay. RNA was extracted from all samples and reverse transcribed into cDNA, which served as template for TCR sequencing. First-strand cDNA was synthesized using SuperScript III with a 2:1 mix of oligo-dT and random hexamers. A synthetic immune receptor repertoire was used to assess amplification bias, and residual bias was removed computationally. For the original study's pipeline: After raw reads were preprocessed to remove errors, the CDR3 was defined following IMGT conventions as running from the conserved cysteine to phenylalanine. To get clonality, Shannon entropy was normalized by log2 of the number of productive unique TCRs and the result was subtracted from 1. CD4 or CD8 identity of scalp clones was inferred by cross-referencing scalp TCRbeta sequences with sorted blood CD4 and CD8 repertoires. TCRdb holds this immuneACCESS table with in-frame rearrangements only. Some clones are missing; in checked studies, unresolved V genes explain under half, and the rest has no known cause. That table gives V, J and clone size, and the DNA gave D and trimming. Counted in this sample were 14,000 or so clones; roughly three fifths of them appeared once. The biggest ten clones account for 3% to 4.5% of the sample.

The data were taken from a study of CD8+ T cells in alopecia areata (dated by TCRdb to the late 2010s). Describing the broader study: High-throughput TCRbeta sequencing was used to examine T cell clonal expansion in alopecia areata in both the C3H/HeJ mouse model and human patients. In humans, TCRbeta sequencing was performed on scalp tissue and on sorted CD4+ and CD8+ peripheral blood T cells from healthy controls and from patients with patchy or totalis/universalis alopecia areata. Scalp clonality was compared among normal scalp (n=4), patchy alopecia areata scalp (n=8), and alopecia totalis/universalis scalp (n=8). TCRbeta CDR3 regions were amplified by immunoSEQ multiplex PCR using 35 Vbeta forward and 13 Jbeta reverse primers. RNA came from the PAXgene miRNA kit for fixed scalp, the miRNeasy kit for PBMCs, and the RNeasy kit for mouse skin.

The CDR3 runs 15 amino acids, cysteine and phenylalanine included. Only the CDR3 portion is preserved as DNA: 45 bases, with reading frame beginning at the first base. V is reduced by 3 bases and J by 4 bases, leaving a spacing of 14 bases between them. As encoded in the germline V gene, CDR1 is SGDLS while CDR2 is YYNGEE. Broader findings and caveats from the paper: Compared with mice, TCR sequences shared between patients were less clear, possibly partly because of HLA diversity across the patient population. Compared with normal scalp, lesional scalp had higher clonality and more expanded CD8+ clones, particularly in alopecia totalis/universalis, a pattern that suggests antigenic drive. Unlike mouse skin, which is dominated by gammadelta T cells, normal human skin has resident alphabeta T cells that are also sequenced, and this complicates analysis of the scalp TCR repertoire.

The sequence was collected from a human donor with alopecia areata. Recombination linked TRBV9 to TRBJ2-1; the D gene assignment is ambiguous. Material: CD4+ Tregs sorted from blood. This receptor carries the CDR3 CASSGRPETYNEQFF. The bases read TGTGCCAGCAGCGGGAGACCAGAGACATACAATGAGCAGTTCTTC.